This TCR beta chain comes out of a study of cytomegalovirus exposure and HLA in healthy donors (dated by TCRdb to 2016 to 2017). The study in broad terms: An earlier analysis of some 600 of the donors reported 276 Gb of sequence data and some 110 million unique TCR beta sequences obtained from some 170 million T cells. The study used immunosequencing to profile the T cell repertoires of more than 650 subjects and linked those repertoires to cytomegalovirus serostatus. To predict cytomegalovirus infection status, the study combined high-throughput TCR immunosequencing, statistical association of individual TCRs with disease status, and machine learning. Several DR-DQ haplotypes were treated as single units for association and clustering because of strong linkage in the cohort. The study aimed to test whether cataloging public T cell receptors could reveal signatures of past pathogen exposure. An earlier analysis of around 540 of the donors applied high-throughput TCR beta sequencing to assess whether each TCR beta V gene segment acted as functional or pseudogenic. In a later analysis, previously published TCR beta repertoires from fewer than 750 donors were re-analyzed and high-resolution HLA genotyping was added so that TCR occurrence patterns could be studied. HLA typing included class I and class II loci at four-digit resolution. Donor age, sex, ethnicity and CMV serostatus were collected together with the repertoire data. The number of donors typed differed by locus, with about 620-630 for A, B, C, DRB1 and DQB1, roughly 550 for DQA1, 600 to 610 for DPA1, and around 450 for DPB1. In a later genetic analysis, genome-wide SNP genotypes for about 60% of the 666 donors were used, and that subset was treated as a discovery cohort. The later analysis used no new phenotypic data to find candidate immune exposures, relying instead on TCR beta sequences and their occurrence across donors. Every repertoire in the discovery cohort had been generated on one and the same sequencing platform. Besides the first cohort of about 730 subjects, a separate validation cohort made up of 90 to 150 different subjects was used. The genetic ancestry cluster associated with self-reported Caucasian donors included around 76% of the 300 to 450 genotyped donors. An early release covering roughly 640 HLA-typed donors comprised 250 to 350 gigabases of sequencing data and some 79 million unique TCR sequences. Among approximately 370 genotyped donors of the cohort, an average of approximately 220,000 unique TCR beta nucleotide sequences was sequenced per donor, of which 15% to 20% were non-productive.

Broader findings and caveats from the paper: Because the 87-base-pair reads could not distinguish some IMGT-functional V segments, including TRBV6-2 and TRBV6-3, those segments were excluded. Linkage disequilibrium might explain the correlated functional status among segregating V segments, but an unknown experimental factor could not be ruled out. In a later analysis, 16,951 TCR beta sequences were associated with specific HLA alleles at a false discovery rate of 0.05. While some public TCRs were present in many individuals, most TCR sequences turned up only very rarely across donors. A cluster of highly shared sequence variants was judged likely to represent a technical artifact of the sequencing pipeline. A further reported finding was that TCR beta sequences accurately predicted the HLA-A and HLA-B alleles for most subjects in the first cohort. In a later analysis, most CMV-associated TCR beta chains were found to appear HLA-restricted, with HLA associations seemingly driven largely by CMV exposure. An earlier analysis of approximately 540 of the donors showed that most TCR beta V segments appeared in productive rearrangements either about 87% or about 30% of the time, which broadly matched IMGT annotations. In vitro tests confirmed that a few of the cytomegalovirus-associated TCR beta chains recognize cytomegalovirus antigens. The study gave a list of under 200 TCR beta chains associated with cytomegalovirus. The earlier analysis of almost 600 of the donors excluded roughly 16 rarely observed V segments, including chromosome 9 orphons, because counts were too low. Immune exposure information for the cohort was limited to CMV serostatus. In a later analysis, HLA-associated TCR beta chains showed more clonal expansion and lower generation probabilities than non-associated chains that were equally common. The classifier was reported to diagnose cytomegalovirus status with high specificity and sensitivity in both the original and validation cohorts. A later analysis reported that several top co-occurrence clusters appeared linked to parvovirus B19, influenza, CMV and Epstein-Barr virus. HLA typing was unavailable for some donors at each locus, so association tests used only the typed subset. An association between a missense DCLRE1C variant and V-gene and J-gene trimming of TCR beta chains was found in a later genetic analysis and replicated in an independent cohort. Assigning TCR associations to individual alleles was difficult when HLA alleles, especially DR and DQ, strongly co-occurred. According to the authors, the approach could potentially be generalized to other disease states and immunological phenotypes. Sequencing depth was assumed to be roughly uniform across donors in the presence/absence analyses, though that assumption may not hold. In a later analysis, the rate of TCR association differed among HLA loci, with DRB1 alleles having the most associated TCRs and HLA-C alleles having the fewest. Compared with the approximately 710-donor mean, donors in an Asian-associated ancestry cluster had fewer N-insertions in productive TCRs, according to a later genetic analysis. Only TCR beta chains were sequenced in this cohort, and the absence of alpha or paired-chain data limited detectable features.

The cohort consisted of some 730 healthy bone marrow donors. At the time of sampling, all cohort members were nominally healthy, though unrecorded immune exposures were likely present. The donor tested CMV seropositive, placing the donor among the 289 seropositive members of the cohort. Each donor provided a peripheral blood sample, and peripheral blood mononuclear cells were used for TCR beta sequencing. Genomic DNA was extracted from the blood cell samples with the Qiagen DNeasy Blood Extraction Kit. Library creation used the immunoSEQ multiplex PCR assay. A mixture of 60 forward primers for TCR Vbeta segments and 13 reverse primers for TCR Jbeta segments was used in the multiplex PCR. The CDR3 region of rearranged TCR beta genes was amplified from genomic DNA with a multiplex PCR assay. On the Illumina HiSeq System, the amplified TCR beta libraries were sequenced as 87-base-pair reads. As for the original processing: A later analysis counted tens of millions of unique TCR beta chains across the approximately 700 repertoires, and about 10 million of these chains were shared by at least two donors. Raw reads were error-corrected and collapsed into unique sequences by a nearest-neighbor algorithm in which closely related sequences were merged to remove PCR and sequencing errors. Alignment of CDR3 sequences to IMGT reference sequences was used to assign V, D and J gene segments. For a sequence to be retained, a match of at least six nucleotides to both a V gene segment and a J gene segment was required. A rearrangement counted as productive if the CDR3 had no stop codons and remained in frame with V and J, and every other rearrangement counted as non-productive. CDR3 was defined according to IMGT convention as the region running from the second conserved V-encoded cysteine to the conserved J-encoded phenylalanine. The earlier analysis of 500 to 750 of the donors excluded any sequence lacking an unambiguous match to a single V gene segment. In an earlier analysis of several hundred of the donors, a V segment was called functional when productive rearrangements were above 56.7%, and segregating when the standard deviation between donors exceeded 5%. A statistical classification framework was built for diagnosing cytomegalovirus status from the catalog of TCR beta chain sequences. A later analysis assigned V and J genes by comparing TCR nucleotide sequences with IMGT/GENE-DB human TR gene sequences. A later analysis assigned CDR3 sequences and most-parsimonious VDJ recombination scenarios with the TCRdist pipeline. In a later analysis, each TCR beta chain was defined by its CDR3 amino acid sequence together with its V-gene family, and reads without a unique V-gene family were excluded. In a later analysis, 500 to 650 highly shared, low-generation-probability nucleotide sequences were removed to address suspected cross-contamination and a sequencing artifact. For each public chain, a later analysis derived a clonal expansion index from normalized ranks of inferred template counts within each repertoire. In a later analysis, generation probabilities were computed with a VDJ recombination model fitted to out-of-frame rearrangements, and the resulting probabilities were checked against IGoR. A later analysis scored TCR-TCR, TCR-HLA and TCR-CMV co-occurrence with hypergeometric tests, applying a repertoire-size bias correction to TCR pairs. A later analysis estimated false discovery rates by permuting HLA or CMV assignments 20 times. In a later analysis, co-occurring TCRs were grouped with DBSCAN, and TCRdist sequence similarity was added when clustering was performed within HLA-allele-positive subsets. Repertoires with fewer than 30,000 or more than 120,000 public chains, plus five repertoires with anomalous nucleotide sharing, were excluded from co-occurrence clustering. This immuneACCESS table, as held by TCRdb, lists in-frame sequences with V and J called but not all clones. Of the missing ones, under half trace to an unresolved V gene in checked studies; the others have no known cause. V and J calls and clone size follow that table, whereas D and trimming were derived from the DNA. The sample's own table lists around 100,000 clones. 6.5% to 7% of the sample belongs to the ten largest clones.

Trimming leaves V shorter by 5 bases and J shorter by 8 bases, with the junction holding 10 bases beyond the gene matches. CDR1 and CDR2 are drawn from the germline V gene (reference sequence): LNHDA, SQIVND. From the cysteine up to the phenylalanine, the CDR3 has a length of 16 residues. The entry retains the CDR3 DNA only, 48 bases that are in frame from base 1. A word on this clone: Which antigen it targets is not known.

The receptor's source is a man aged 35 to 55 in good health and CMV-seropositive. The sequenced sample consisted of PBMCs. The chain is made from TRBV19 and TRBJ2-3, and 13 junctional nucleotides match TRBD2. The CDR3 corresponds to CASSHRTSGSPRTQYF. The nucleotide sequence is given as TGTGCCAGTAGTCACAGGACTAGCGGGAGCCCGCGTACGCAGTATTTT. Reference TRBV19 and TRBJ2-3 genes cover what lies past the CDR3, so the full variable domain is DGGITQSPKYLFRKEGQNVTLSCEQNLNHDAMYWYRQDPGQGLRLIYYSQIVNDFQKGDIAEGYSVSREKKESFPLTVTSAQKNPTAFYLCASSHRTSGSPRTQYFGPGTRLTVL.